This T cell receptor (beta chain) came from a study of blood T cell repertoires in COVID-19. As for the study in general: Some COVID-19 samples were acute and others convalescent; all came from the United States, Italy and Spain. Nucleic acid was either cDNA or gDNA, and it came from T cells, B-cell-depleted T cells, or PBMCs.

Per the original methods: For nucleated cells, counts were estimated from reference gene primer amplification. The method was immunoSEQ multiplex PCR; TCRdb's version includes in-frame clones alone and lacks a portion of them. For V, J and clone size, that table is used; D and trimming come from the DNA. The sample lists some 50,000 clones; 86% were seen once. V was clipped by 5 bases and J by 5 bases; unmatched bases: 11. Per germline, CDR1 SEHNR and CDR2 FQNEAQ (reference sequence). The CDR3 has 15 amino acids. V is TRBV7-9 and J is TRBJ1-1; 7 positions agree with TRBD1. The TCR originated in a man older than 75 with acute or convalescent COVID-19. Sequencing was done on a sample of peripheral blood. In DNA, the CDR3 is TGTGCCAGCAGCCCGGGGACAGCCTTGGGGACTGAAGCTTTCTTT. The encoded protein is CASSPGTALGTEAFF.